These T cell receptor beta chains were read from a single sample in a study of regulatory T cells in long-lasting Graves disease. TCRdb called the multiplex PCR reads again in MiXCR, with one record for every CDR3 protein. The repertoire holds over 350,000 distinct CDR3 sequences, with approximately 16% as singletons. These data were also filed under a second study, of T cells in Graves' hyperthyroidism and ophthalmopathy.

Specimen: peripheral blood mononuclear cells (PBMCs), collected at new diagnosis, from a patient treated with antithyroid drugs. The receptors stem from a middle-aged woman with Graves disease. Both conserved end residues are part of each CDR3. Fields, in order: D gene, V gene, J gene, clone size, CDR3 protein, CDR3 DNA. The D gene is left open where the match is weak. Clone sizes are given selectively: once, few, many, or a class where the clone is expanded.

D: .
V: TRBV6-2/TRBV6-3
J: TRBJ1-1
size: few
CDR3: CASSEFRMTEAFF
DNA: TGTGCCAGCAGTGAATTTAGGATGACTGAAGCTTTCTTT

D: .
V: TRBV18
J: TRBJ2-2
size: many
CDR3: CASSPTPRPPGTGELFF
DNA: TGTGCCAGCTCACCAACCCCCAGACCGCCGGGCACCGGGGAGCTGTTTTTT

D: .
V: TRBV14
J: TRBJ2-1
size: .
CDR3: CASSQDHGMGQFF
DNA: TGTGCCAGCAGCCAAGATCACGGGATGGGGCAGTTCTTC

D: TRBD2
V: TRBV4-2
J: TRBJ2-5
size: .
CDR3: CASSPKTSEYQETQYF
DNA: TGTGCCAGCAGCCCAAAGACTAGCGAGTACCAAGAGACCCAGTACTTC

D: .
V: TRBV11-3
J: TRBJ2-1
size: many
CDR3: CASSSGVYNEQFF
DNA: TGTGCCAGCAGCTCGGGGGTATACAATGAGCAGTTCTTC

D: TRBD1
V: TRBV6-5
J: TRBJ2-3
size: many
CDR3: CASSYSTDGTDSTDTQYF
DNA: TGTGCCAGCAGTTACTCCACCGACGGGACAGACAGCACAGATACGCAGTATTTT

D: .
V: TRBV18
J: TRBJ1-6
size: many
CDR3: CASSPGGADNSPLHF
DNA: TGTGCCAGCTCACCGGGTGGGGCCGATAATTCACCCCTCCACTTT

D: TRBD1
V: TRBV7-7
J: TRBJ2-1
size: many
CDR3: CASSLVGTGHEQFF
DNA: TGTGCTAGCAGCTTAGTCGGGACAGGGCATGAGCAGTTCTTC

D: .
V: TRBV6-2/TRBV6-3
J: TRBJ2-5
size: many
CDR3: CASTLSRRGQETQYF
DNA: TGTGCCAGCACCCTCAGTAGGAGGGGCCAAGAGACCCAGTACTTC

D: TRBD2
V: TRBV18
J: TRBJ2-5
size: .
CDR3: CASSPAGGETQYF
DNA: TGTGCCAGCTCACCTGCGGGGGGAGAGACCCAGTACTTC

D: .
V: TRBV24-1
J: TRBJ2-2
size: many
CDR3: CATSDLRPANTGELFF
DNA: TGTGCCACCAGTGATTTGAGACCCGCGAACACCGGGGAGCTGTTTTTT

D: .
V: TRBV9
J: TRBJ1-1
size: many
CDR3: CASSVEVGSPLTEAFF
DNA: TGTGCCAGCAGCGTAGAGGTCGGCAGTCCCCTCACTGAAGCTTTCTTT

D: .
V: TRBV29-1
J: TRBJ2-7
size: .
CDR3: CSVESTPGGDEQYF
DNA: TGCAGCGTTGAATCCACGCCCGGCGGCGACGAGCAGTACTTC

D: TRBD2
V: TRBV6-1
J: TRBJ2-1
size: many
CDR3: CASSDVAGVLNEQFF
DNA: TGTGCCAGCAGTGATGTAGCGGGGGTCCTAAATGAGCAGTTCTTC

D: .
V: TRBV20-1
J: TRBJ2-1
size: .
CDR3: CSAILPNNEQFF
DNA: TGCAGTGCTATCTTACCAAACAATGAGCAGTTCTTC

D: .
V: TRBV20-1
J: TRBJ2-7
size: many
CDR3: CSASKRQLYEQYF
DNA: TGCAGTGCTAGTAAGAGGCAGCTCTACGAGCAGTACTTC

D: TRBD1
V: TRBV20-1
J: TRBJ1-2
size: many
CDR3: CSAFSGTGVNGYTF
DNA: TGCAGTGCTTTTTCCGGGACAGGGGTCAATGGCTACACCTTC

D: .
V: TRBV20-1
J: TRBJ1-5
size: .
CDR3: CSASGGRVDQPQHF
DNA: TGCAGTGCTAGTGGGGGTAGGGTTGATCAGCCCCAGCATTTT

D: .
V: TRBV7-2
J: TRBJ2-1
size: many
CDR3: CASSLPGNEQFF
DNA: TGTGCCAGCAGCCTCCCGGGGAATGAGCAGTTCTTC

D: TRBD1
V: TRBV10-3
J: TRBJ2-5
size: few
CDR3: CAISTGGQETQYF
DNA: TGTGCCATCAGCACAGGGGGCCAAGAGACCCAGTACTTC

D: TRBD2
V: TRBV28
J: TRBJ2-1
size: few
CDR3: CASSVLAGSGSYNEQFF
DNA: TGTGCCAGCAGTGTTCTAGCGGGAAGTGGGTCCTACAATGAGCAGTTCTTC

D: TRBD1
V: TRBV27
J: TRBJ1-5
size: once
CDR3: CASSLTGTGGQPQHF
DNA: TGTGCCAGCAGTTTAACCGGGACAGGGGGACAGCCCCAGCATTTT

D: .
V: TRBV7-8
J: TRBJ2-3
size: many
CDR3: CASSSYLTDTQYF
DNA: TGTGCCAGCAGCTCATATCTCACAGATACGCAGTATTTT

D: .
V: TRBV9
J: TRBJ2-1
size: few
CDR3: CASSGPEGAYNEQFF
DNA: TGTGCCAGCAGCGGACCCGAGGGGGCCTACAATGAGCAGTTCTTC

D: TRBD2
V: TRBV10-1
J: TRBJ2-5
size: many
CDR3: CASSETSGKETQYF
DNA: TGCGCCAGCAGTGAAACTAGCGGGAAGGAGACCCAGTACTTC

D: .
V: TRBV7-3
J: TRBJ2-3
size: many
CDR3: CASSLIGGSTDTQYF
DNA: TGTGCCAGCAGCTTAATCGGCGGTAGCACAGATACGCAGTATTTT

D: .
V: TRBV7-6
J: TRBJ2-5
size: .
CDR3: CASSLGAGYYF
DNA: TGTGCCAGCAGCTTAGGGGCAGGGTATTACTTC

D: TRBD1
V: TRBV2
J: TRBJ2-2
size: many
CDR3: CASGQGAHEGNTGELFF
DNA: TGTGCCAGCGGACAGGGGGCGCACGAAGGGAACACCGGGGAGCTGTTTTTT

D: TRBD2
V: TRBV11-2
J: TRBJ2-2
size: many
CDR3: CASSHSGVLAVGTNTGELFF
DNA: TGTGCCAGCAGCCATAGCGGGGTACTAGCGGTGGGGACGAACACCGGGGAGCTGTTTTTT